The present T cell receptor beta chain was sequenced within a study of T-cell memory formation after mild COVID-19. Regarding the study as a whole: Confirmation was lacking for SARS-CoV-2 specificity of second-wave clones that peaked on day 37.

The germline V gene encodes CDR1 SGDLS and CDR2 YYNGEE. V was cut by 4 bases and J by 2 bases, with 16 bases left in between. The CDR3 extends over 16 amino acids. This clonotype was detected only a few times. Antigen: not known. Amplification by 5'RACE using constant-segment primers produced TCR alpha and TCR beta cDNA libraries that carried sample barcodes and UMIs. TCRdb reprocessed the 5' RACE reads with MiXCR, giving one entry per CDR3 protein. The sample gives 98,000 or so distinct CDR3 sequences, 15% to 20% of which show up once; over 4.5% is in the top ten. Sequencing was performed on PBMCs or a T cell subset sorted from them (not recorded which). The J gene is TRBJ1-5, the V gene TRBV9; a weak D match, TRBD1 (6 bases). This TCR derives from a man younger than 30 who had mild COVID-19 (a few samples of this study predate the infection). Cell type and time point are not known. As DNA, the CDR3 is TGTGCCAGCAGCCCCGGGGGCAGGGGAGGCAATCAGCCCCAGCATTTT. Protein product: CASSPGGRGGNQPQHF.